The following is a T cell receptor beta chain sequence with its context. After removal of 5 bases from V and 7 bases from J, the junction contained 10 bases not matched to a gene. The CDR3 totals 14 residues. The V gene's germline CDR1 is DFQATT and CDR2 SNEGSKA (reference sequence). TCRdb reprocessed the RT-PCR reads via MiXCR and lists one record per CDR3 protein. Of 550,000 to 750,000 distinct CDR3 sequences in the sample, 12% to 15% were seen once. What was sequenced was memory CD4+ T cells from blood. The receptor comes from a female donor in good health, serving as a healthy control. The V call is TRBV20-1, the J call TRBJ1-1; 10 nucleotides align to TRBD1. The CDR3 nucleotides are TGCAGTGCTGCTACCGGGACAGGGGTTGGTGAAGCTTTCTTT. Translating it yields CSAATGTGVGEAFF.